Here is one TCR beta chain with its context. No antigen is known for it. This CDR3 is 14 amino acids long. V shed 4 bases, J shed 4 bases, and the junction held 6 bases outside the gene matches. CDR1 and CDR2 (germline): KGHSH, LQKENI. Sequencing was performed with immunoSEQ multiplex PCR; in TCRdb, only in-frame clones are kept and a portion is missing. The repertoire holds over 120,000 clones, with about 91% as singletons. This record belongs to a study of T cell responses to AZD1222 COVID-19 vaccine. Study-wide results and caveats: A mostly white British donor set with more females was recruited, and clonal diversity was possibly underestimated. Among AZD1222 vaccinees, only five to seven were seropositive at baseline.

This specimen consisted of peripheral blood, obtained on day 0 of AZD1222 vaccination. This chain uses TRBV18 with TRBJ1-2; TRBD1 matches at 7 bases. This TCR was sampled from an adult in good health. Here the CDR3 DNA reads TGTGCCAGCTCACAGGACAGGCCCGGCTATGGCTACACCTTC. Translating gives CASSQDRPGYGYTF.